The 8 T cell receptor beta chains listed next were all sequenced from one sample in a study of T cell repertoires in cytomegalovirus infection. TCRdb independently ran MiXCR on the reads; one entry per CDR3 protein. The sample carries 60,000 to 75,000 distinct CDR3 sequences, approximately 3.6% recorded once. The sequenced material came from PBMCs. These receptors came from a human donor in good health (CMV status not recorded). Some clones in this sample may be carry-over from other donors' samples.

This clonotype has a count of ten or more. The gene calls are TRBV7-2 and TRBJ1-3; D gene unclear. V was shortened by 3 bases and J by 7 bases, with 10 bases between the two germline ends. The CDR3 totals 13 residues. The germline V gene encodes CDR1 SGHTA and CDR2 FQGNSA. The DNA for the CDR3 is TGTGCCAGCAGCTTCCCATCCGCGAACACCATATATTTT. Translation gives CASSFPSANTIYF. The full variable domain, rest sourced from reference TRBV7-2 and TRBJ1-3, is GAGVSQSPSNKVTEKGKDVELRCDPISGHTALYWYRQSLGQGLEFLIYFQGNSAPDKSGLPSDRFSAERTGGSVSTLTIQRTQQEDSAVYLCASSFPSANTIYFGEGSWLTVV.

This clonotype was seen many times. J is TRBJ1-1 and V is TRBV7-2; 8 nucleotides agree with TRBD1. This CDR3 is built from 14 residues. In germline, CDR1 is SGHTA, CDR2 FQGNSA. J gave up 1 base and V 6 bases, and 4 bases lay outside the gene matches. The DNA of the CDR3 is TGTGCCAGCAGTCACAGGGGGTGGAACACTGAAGCTTTCTTT. This gives the protein CASSHRGWNTEAFF.

This clonotype was seen a handful of times. The chain combines TRBV4-3 with TRBJ2-2; 11 bases map to TRBD2. Per germline, CDR1 LGHNA and CDR2 YSLEER. This CDR3 has 17 residues. The J segment lost 7 bases and the V segment lost 4 bases, leaving 11 bases of the junction unmatched. The CDR3 region is CASSPPRLAGGDGELFF. DNA for the CDR3: TGCGCCAGCAGCCCCCCCAGGCTAGCGGGGGGTGACGGGGAGCTGTTTTTT.

The sample holds many counts of this clonotype. The V and J genes are TRBV7-8 and TRBJ1-5; D is perhaps TRBD1 (6 bases). V was cut by 2 bases and J by 3 bases, with 11 bases left in between. The CDR3 length is 15 residues. Germline V gives CDR1 SGHVS, CDR2 FQNEAQ. As DNA, the CDR3 is TGTGCCAGCAGCTTAATGGACAGAGACAATCAGCCCCAGCATTTT. Amino acids: CASSLMDRDNQPQHF.

This clonotype was counted a few times. The gene calls are TRBV2 and TRBJ2-5; possible D gene TRBD2, 6 bases. Germline CDR1 SNHLY, CDR2 FYNNEI. V was cut by 4 bases and J by 2 bases, with 14 bases left in between. The CDR3 runs to 15 residues. CDR3 sequence (DNA): TGTGCCAGCAGTGCAGGCGGGGAAGTTCAAGAGACCCAGTACTTC. It codes for CASSAGGEVQETQYF.

The V gene is TRBV10-3, the J gene TRBJ2-2; weak D call: TRBD1 (5 bases). Trimming left V 3 bases short and J 4 bases short, with 12 bases between. Germline V lookup: CDR1 ENHRY, CDR2 SYGVKD. This CDR3 has 15 residues. CDR3 loop: CAISDAGPITGELFF. The CDR3 coding sequence is TGTGCCATCAGTGACGCAGGGCCGATCACCGGGGAGCTGTTTTTT.

This chain uses TRBV18 with TRBJ1-1; D not resolved. The germline gives CDR1 KGHSH, CDR2 LQKENI. The CDR3 is 13 amino acids. The V and J ends lost 5 bases and 1 base respectively, with 8 bases between them. The CDR3 is CASSGMANTEAFF. Here the CDR3 DNA reads TGTGCCAGCTCAGGGATGGCGAACACTGAAGCTTTCTTT.

The V gene is TRBV28, the J gene TRBJ2-7; no definite D call. Germline CDR1 reads MDHEN; CDR2 reads SYDVKM. V lost 3 bases and J 5 bases, leaving 11 bases between the germline ends. The CDR3 has 13 amino acids. CDR3 residues: CASSLVGSHEQYF. CDR3 nucleotides: TGTGCCAGCAGTTTGGTGGGAAGCCACGAGCAGTACTTC.